The 17 T cell receptor beta chains below come from one sample, sequenced in a study of blood T cell repertoires in COVID-19. TCRdb's copy holds only in-frame clones and misses some; the assay was immunoSEQ multiplex PCR. The data show some 32,000 clones, 88% seen once. Specimen: peripheral blood. The receptors stem from a human donor in a cohort sampled during active COVID-19.

The count of this clone is one. This rearrangement joins TRBV3-1 (or the pseudogene TRBV3-2) to TRBJ2-2, with 14 bases fitting TRBD2. CDR1 and CDR2 (germline): LGHDT, YNNKEL (reference sequence). Germline trimming cut 3 bases from V and 4 bases from J; bases unmatched to any gene: 7. This CDR3 is built from 18 residues. CDR3: CASSQGLAGVISTGELFF. In DNA, the CDR3 is TGTGCCAGCAGCCAGGGACTAGCGGGGGTAATTAGCACCGGGGAGCTGTTTTTT.

The V gene is TRBV7-3, the J gene TRBJ2-5, with 8 bases matching TRBD2. The germline V gene encodes CDR1 SGHTA and CDR2 FQGTGA. The CDR3 has 17 residues. V lost 1 base, J lost 3 bases, and 10 bases stayed unmatched. CDR3 DNA: TGTGCCAGCAGCTTAAGGGGCAGCGGGGGCGTTAAAGAGACCCAGTACTTC. Amino acid sequence: CASSLRGSGGVKETQYF.

The J gene is TRBJ1-1, the V gene TRBV29-1; a possible D gene is TRBD1 (6 bases). Germline loops: CDR1 SQVTM, CDR2 ANQGSEA. The CDR3 is 13 amino acids. Deletions cut 3 bases from V and 4 bases from J, with 12 bases between. The CDR3 here is CSVDSRGGTEAFF. CDR3 coding DNA: TGCAGCGTTGATAGCAGGGGTGGCACTGAAGCTTTCTTT.

This clone occurred once. The chain combines TRBV6-2 or TRBV6-3 with TRBJ2-7; TRBD2 agrees at 10 bases. Germline V gives CDR1 MNHEY, CDR2 SVGEGT. CDR3 length: 16 residues. J gave up 6 bases and V 2 bases, and 10 bases lay outside the gene matches. The CDR3 spells CASSYHGASGGGEQYF. The CDR3 DNA is TGTGCCAGCAGTTACCATGGGGCTAGCGGGGGCGGCGAGCAGTACTTC.

Details on this clone: An end of the junction differs from the germline gene, which may be a read error. The chain uses TRBV2 and TRBJ2-2; D not certain. The CDR3 has 14 residues. CDR1 is SNHLY, CDR2 FYNNEI, per germline. The CDR3 region has the DNA TGTGCCGGCAGCATGTCGACTTACACCGGGGAGCTGTTTTTT. This sequence encodes CAGSMSTYTGELFF.

CDR3 sequence reads: CASSLGLAGDTQYF. As DNA, the CDR3 is TGTGCCAGCAGTCTAGGACTAGCAGGCGATACGCAGTATTTT. The V call is TRBV6-5, the J call TRBJ2-3, with TRBD2 matching 8 bases. V shed 5 bases, J shed 6 bases, and the junction held 7 bases outside the gene matches. The CDR3 has 14 amino acids. Per germline, CDR1 MNHEY and CDR2 SVGAGI.

The gene calls are TRBV15 and TRBJ2-5; 11 positions agree with TRBD2. The CDR3 contains 17 residues. V lost 3 bases and J lost 1; bases outside the gene matches: 7. Germline CDR1 is LNHNV and CDR2 is YYDKDF (reference sequence). The CDR3 loop reads CATSSGGLAGGQETQYF. The CDR3 region has the DNA TGTGCCACCAGCAGTGGGGGGCTAGCGGGGGGCCAAGAGACCCAGTACTTC.

The chain joins TRBV19 to TRBJ1-3, with D perhaps matching TRBD1 (6 bases). Trimming took off 3 bases at V and 4 bases at J, with 7 bases between the two ends. The CDR3 is made up of 13 amino acids. Germline V gene sequence: CDR1 LNHDA, CDR2 SQIVND (reference sequence). The CDR3 sequence is CASSIGTGNTIYF. CDR3 nucleotides: TGTGCCAGTAGTATCGGGACAGGAAACACCATATATTTT.

The chain links TRBV7-3 to TRBJ2-6; D unresolved. The CDR3 runs to 16 residues. Germline lookup yields CDR1 SGHTA and CDR2 FQGTGA. Trimming took 5 bases from V and 0 from J, leaving 11 bases between them. The CDR3, as DNA: TGTGCCAGCAGCCCGAGCCGGAGCTCTGGGGCCAACGTCCTGACTTTC. Its protein product is CASSPSRSSGANVLTF. The whole variable domain, remainder taken from reference TRBV7-3 and TRBJ2-6, is GAGVSQTPSNKVTEKGKYVELRCDPISGHTALYWYRQSLGQGPEFLIYFQGTGAADDSGLPNDRFFAVRPEGSVSTLKIQRTERGDSAVYLCASSPSRSSGANVLTFGAGSRLTVL.

V usage is TRBV28 and J usage is TRBJ1-2, with 7 bases matching TRBD1. The CDR3 runs to 16 residues. With 5 bases clipped from V and 8 bases from J, the junction kept 17 bases outside the gene matches. The germline V gene encodes CDR1 MDHEN and CDR2 SYDVKM. CDR3 in amino acids: CASSGFTGVGLRGYTF. DNA for the CDR3: TGTGCCAGCAGTGGATTCACAGGGGTGGGGTTGAGGGGCTACACCTTC.

This chain connects TRBV4-1 to TRBJ2-5; 7 bases fit TRBD1. In germline, CDR1 is MGHRA, CDR2 YSYEKL. The trim removed 3 bases at V and 6 bases at J, leaving 7 bases unmatched. CDR3 length: 14 residues. CDR3: CASSHVDRAKTQYF. The CDR3 nucleotides read TGCGCCAGCAGCCACGTCGACAGGGCCAAGACCCAGTACTTC.

The V gene is TRBV2, the J gene TRBJ1-2; 9 bases fit TRBD1. Germline CDR1 and CDR2: SNHLY and FYNNEI. This CDR3 is built from 15 residues. V was clipped by 1 base and J by 8 bases; unmatched bases: 8. The CDR3, as DNA: TGTGCCAGCAGTGAAGTCCCGGGACAGGGTAGGGGCTACACCTTC. The encoded protein is CASSEVPGQGRGYTF.

A single count supports this clone. The chain recombines TRBV10-1 with TRBJ1-2; tentative D call: TRBD1 (5 bases). CDR3 length: 16 amino acids. V lost 6 bases and J lost 6, with 23 bases in between. Germline CDR1 reads WNHNN; CDR2 reads SYGVQD (reference sequence). The CDR3 is CASRGGPLYHHDGYTF. The CDR3 coding sequence is TGCGCCAGCAGGGGGGGACCTCTTTATCACCACGATGGCTACACCTTC.

The chain employs TRBV6-6 and TRBJ2-7, with D possibly being TRBD2 (6 bases). Germline CDR1 is MNHNY and CDR2 is SVGAGI (reference sequence). Trimming removed 0 bases at V and 2 bases at J, with 11 bases between. CDR3 length: 15 residues. CDR3 bases: TGTGCCAGCAGTTACTCCTCGTCGGGAGCCTACGAGCAGTACTTC. Protein sequence: CASSYSSSGAYEQYF.

V usage is TRBV21-1 and J usage is TRBJ2-7; the table assigns TRBD2, which was not confirmed against the DNA. TRBV21-1 is an annotated pseudogene. This CDR3 is built from 17 residues. This CDR3 reads CASSAQISGSGSYEQYF. CDR3 coding DNA: TGTGCCAGCAGCGCCCAAATTTCGGGGTCGGGATCCTACGAGCAGTACTTC.

The genes are TRBV6-6 and TRBJ2-7; a weak D match, TRBD1 (5 bases). CDR3 length: 12 amino acids. The V gene lost 6 bases and the J gene lost 1 base, with 7 bases spanning the gap. Germline assignment: CDR1 MNHNY and CDR2 SVGAGI (reference sequence). CDR3 in DNA: TGTGCCAGCAGCGACAGTTCCTACGAGCAGTACTTC. It translates to CASSDSSYEQYF.

The gene calls are TRBV11-2 and TRBJ2-7; TRBD1 agrees at 7 bases. Germline values: CDR1 SGHAT, CDR2 FQNNGV. V trimming: 5 bases; J trimming: 5 bases; junction bases outside the gene matches: 15. This CDR3 is 16 amino acids long. The CDR3 loop reads CASSDLVRQGIHEQYF. CDR3 coding DNA: TGTGCCAGCAGCGACCTCGTGAGACAGGGTATCCACGAGCAGTACTTC.